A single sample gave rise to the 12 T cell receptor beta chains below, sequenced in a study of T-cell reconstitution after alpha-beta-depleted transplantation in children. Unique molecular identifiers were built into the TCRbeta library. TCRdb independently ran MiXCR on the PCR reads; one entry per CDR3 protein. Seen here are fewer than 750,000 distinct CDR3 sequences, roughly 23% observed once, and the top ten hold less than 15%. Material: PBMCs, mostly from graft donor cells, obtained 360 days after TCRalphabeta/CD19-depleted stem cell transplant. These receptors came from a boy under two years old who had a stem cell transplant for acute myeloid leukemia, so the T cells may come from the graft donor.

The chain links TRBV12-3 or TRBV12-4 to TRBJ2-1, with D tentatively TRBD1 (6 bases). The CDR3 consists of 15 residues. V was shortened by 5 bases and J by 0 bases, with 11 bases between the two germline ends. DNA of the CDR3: TGTGCCAGCAGTATACAGGGTTACTCCTACAATGAGCAGTTCTTC. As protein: CASSIQGYSYNEQFF.

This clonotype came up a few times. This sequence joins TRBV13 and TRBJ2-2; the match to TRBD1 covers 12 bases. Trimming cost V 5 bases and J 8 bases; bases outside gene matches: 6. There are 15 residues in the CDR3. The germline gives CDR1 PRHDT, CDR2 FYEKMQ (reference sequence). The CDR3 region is CASSPGTGGRGELFF. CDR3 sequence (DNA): TGTGCCAGCAGCCCAGGGACAGGGGGCAGAGGGGAGCTGTTTTTT.

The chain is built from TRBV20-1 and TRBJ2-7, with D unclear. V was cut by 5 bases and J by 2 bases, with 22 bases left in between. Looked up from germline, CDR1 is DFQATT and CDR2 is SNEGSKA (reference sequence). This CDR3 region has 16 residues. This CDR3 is CSAQRVQPDQPYEQYV. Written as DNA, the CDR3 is TGCAGTGCTCAAAGAGTCCAGCCAGACCAACCCTACGAGCAGTACGTC.

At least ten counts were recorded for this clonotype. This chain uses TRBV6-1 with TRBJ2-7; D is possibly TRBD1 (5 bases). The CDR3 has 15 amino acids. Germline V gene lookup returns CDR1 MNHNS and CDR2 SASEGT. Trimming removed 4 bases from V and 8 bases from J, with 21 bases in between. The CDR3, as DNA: TGTGCCAGCAGTGGGGGCCGGACCAGGGATCTTCAGCAGTACTTC. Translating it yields CASSGGRTRDLQQYF.

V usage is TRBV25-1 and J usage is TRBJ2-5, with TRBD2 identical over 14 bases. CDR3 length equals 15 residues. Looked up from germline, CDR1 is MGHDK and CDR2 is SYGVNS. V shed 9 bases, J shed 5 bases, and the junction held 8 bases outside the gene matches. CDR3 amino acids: CASLGTSGSFETQYF. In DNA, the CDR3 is TGTGCCAGTCTCGGGACTAGCGGGAGTTTTGAGACCCAGTACTTC. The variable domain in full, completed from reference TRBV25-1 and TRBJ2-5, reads EADIYQTPRYLVIGTGKKITLECSQTMGHDKMYWYQQDPGMELHLIHYSYGVNSTEKGDLSSESTVSRIRTEHFPLTLESARPSHTSQYLCASLGTSGSFETQYFGPGTRLLVL.

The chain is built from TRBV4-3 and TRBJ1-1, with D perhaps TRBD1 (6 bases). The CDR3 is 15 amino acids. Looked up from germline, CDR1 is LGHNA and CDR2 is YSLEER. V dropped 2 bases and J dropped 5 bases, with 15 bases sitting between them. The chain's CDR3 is CASSQQGGTGTEAFF. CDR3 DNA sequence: TGCGCCAGCAGCCAACAAGGGGGTACGGGGACTGAAGCTTTCTTT.

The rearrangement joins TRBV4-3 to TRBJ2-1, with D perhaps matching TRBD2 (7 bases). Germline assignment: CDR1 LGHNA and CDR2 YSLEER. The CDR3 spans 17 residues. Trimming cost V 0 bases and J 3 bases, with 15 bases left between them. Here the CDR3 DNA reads TGCGCCAGCAGCCAAGATTCGGGGGGCTTCCTCTACAATGAGCAGTTCTTC. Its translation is CASSQDSGGFLYNEQFF.

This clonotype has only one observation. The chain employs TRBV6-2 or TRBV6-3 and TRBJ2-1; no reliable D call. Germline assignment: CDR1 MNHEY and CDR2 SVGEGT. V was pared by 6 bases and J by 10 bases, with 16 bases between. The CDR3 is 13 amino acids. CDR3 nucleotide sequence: TGTGCCAGCAGCCTGTTTTCTGGTGGGGAGCAGTTCTTC. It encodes CASSLFSGGEQFF.

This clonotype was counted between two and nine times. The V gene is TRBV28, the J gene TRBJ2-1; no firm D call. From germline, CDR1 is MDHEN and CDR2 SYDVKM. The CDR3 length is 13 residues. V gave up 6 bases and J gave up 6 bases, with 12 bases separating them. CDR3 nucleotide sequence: TGTGCCAGCAGCCCCCTGCCTAGCAATGAGCAGTTCTTC. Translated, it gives CASSPLPSNEQFF.

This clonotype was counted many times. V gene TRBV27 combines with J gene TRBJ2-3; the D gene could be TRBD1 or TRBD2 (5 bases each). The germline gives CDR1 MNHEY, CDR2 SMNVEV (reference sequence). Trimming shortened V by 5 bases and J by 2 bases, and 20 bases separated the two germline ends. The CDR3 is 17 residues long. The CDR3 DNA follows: TGTGCCAGCAGTACCCGGGACGAAATTCACCTCACAGATACGCAGTATTTT. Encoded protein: CASSTRDEIHLTDTQYF.

CDR3 in amino acids: CSAGLLSNQPQHF. CDR3 nucleotides: TGCAGTGCGGGCTTACTTAGCAATCAGCCCCAGCATTTT. The V gene is TRBV20-1, the J gene TRBJ1-5; D not resolved. Germline CDR1 is DFQATT and CDR2 is SNEGSKA (reference sequence). This CDR3 has 13 amino acids. Trimming took 6 bases from V and 0 from J, leaving 9 bases between them.

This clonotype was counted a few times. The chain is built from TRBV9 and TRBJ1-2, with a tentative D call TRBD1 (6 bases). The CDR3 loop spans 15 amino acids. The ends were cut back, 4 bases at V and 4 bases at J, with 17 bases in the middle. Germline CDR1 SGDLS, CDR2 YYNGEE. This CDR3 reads CASSPRTGGGYGYTF. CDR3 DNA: TGTGCCAGCAGCCCACGGACGGGGGGCGGCTATGGCTACACCTTC.